Included here is one T cell receptor beta chain sequence, with context. Its antigen is unknown. This sample is part of a study of T cells in Graves' hyperthyroidism and ophthalmopathy. The TCR beta CDR3 regions underwent amplification using RNA transcripts as the source. First-round RT-PCR targeting the TCR CDR3 was performed with the HTBI primer set. One entry per CDR3 protein results from TCRdb running MiXCR on the multiplex PCR reads. Counted here are about 350,000 distinct CDR3 sequences, roughly 14% occurring once; the ten biggest clones make up 20% to 25%. Graves' hyperthyroidism is called stable when ophthalmopathy does not progress within 18 months. V gave up 6 bases and J gave up 4 bases, with 9 bases separating them. Germline CDR1 and CDR2: DFQATT and SNEGSKA (reference sequence). The CDR3 is 12 amino acids. Findings and caveats of the study: For ophthalmopathy, model prediction preceded onset by a median 6.5 months.

The sequence came from a woman aged 25 to 39 with Graves' hyperthyroidism. The sequenced sample was blood. The J gene is TRBJ2-2, the V gene TRBV20-1; D is unclear. As DNA, the CDR3 is TGCAGTGCAAGAAAAAGCACCGGGGAGCTGTTTTTT. Its protein product is CSARKSTGELFF.